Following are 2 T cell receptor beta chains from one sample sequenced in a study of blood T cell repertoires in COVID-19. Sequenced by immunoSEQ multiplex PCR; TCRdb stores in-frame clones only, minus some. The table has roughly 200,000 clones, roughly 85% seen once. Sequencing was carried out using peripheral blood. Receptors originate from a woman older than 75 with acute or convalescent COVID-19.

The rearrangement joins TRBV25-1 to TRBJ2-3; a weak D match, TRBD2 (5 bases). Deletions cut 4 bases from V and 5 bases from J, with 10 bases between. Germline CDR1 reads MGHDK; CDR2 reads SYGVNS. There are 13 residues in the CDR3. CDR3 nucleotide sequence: TGTGCCAGCAGTGCCCGAGGGATAGATACGCAGTATTTT. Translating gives CASSARGIDTQYF. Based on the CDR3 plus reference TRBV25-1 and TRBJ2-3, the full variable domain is EADIYQTPRYLVIGTGKKITLECSQTMGHDKMYWYQQDPGMELHLIHYSYGVNSTEKGDLSSESTVSRIRTEHFPLTLESARPSHTSQYLCASSARGIDTQYFGPGTRLTVL.

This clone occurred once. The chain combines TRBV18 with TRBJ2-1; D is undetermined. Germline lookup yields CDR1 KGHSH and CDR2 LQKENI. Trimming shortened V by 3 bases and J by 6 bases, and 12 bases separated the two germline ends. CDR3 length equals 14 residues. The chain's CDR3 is CASSPSLSPNEQFF. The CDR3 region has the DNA TGTGCCAGCTCACCCAGTCTCTCTCCCAATGAGCAGTTCTTC.